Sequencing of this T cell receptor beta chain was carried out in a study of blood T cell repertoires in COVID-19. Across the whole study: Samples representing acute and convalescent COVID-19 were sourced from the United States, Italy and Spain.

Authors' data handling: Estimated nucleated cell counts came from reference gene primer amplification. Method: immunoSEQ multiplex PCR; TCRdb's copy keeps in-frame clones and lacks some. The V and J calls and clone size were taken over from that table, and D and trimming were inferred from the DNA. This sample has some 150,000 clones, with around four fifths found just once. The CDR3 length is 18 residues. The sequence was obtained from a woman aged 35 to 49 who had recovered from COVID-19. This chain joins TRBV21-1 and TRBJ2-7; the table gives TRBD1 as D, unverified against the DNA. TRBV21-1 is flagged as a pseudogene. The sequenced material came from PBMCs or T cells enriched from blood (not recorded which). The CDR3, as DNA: TGTGCCAGCAGTATCCCGGGACAGGACCACCAGGCAATAAAAGAGCAGTACTTC. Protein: CASSIPGQDHQAIKEQYF.